One sample yielded the 27 T cell receptor beta chains listed below, sequenced in a study of blood T cell repertoires in COVID-19. Data came from immunoSEQ multiplex PCR; TCRdb stores just in-frame clones and leaves some out. Altogether fewer than 75,000 clones are present, about 88% being singletons, with the ten largest covering nearly 4%. The material sequenced was peripheral blood. These receptors were obtained from a man aged 65 to 79 with acute or convalescent COVID-19.

This chain connects TRBV23-1 to TRBJ2-7; maybe TRBD1 (6 bases). TRBV23-1 is assigned to the ORF class and has an uncertain function. The CDR3 is 14 residues long. V lost 4 bases to trimming and J lost 4 bases, with 14 bases between them. The CDR3, as DNA: TGCGCCAGCAGTCCCACAGGGCAGGTGTACGAGCAGTACTTC. Protein: CASSPTGQVYEQYF.

The gene calls are TRBV29-1 and TRBJ2-5; a possible D gene is TRBD2 (6 bases). The CDR3 totals 12 residues. Germline lookup yields CDR1 SQVTM and CDR2 ANQGSEA. The ends were cut back, 2 bases at V and 7 bases at J, with 11 bases in the middle. The CDR3 bases are TGCAGCGTTGAAAGGCGGGGCGGGACCCAGTACTTC. Translation gives CSVERRGGTQYF.

The genes are TRBV29-1 and TRBJ2-3; 9 nucleotides match TRBD2. The CDR3 sequence is 16 residues long. CDR1 and CDR2 (germline): SQVTM, ANQGSEA. V dropped 6 bases and J dropped 2; count of bases not matched to a gene: 12. The CDR3 nucleotides are TGCAGCGTGGGGGACCCGGCGGGGGGGTACACAGATACGCAGTATTTT. Protein product: CSVGDPAGGYTDTQYF.

The gene calls are TRBV24-1 and TRBJ2-1, with 9 bases that match TRBD2. Germline CDR1 KGHDR, CDR2 SFDVKD. The CDR3 is 18 amino acids. The V gene end was trimmed by 2 bases and the J gene end by 5 bases; junction bases not matched to a gene: 12. The CDR3 loop reads CATSDSAGGRFWDNEQFF. The DNA for the CDR3 is TGTGCCACCAGTGATTCGGCGGGGGGGCGTTTTTGGGACAATGAGCAGTTCTTC.

The chain couples TRBV10-3 to TRBJ1-1; no clear D. CDR1 and CDR2 (germline): ENHRY, SYGVKD. The CDR3 runs to 13 residues. The germline V and J ends were trimmed by 2 bases and 4 bases, with 8 bases remaining between them. The CDR3 loop reads CAISERGSTEAFF. In DNA, the CDR3 is TGTGCCATCAGTGAGAGAGGGAGCACTGAAGCTTTCTTT.

This chain uses TRBV4-3 with TRBJ2-7; TRBD2 matches at 11 bases. V lost 1 base to trimming and J lost 4 bases; unmatched junction nucleotides: 9. Germline V CDR1 and CDR2: LGHNA, YSLEER. The length of the CDR3 is 17 residues. In nucleotides, the CDR3 is TGCGCCAGCAGCCAAGGGATCCTAGCGGGGGGAATGTACGAGCAGTACTTC. This translates into CASSQGILAGGMYEQYF.

CDR3 amino acids: CASSPKLTGENSPLHF. The CDR3 DNA reads as TGTGCCAGCTCACCTAAACTTACAGGGGAAAATTCACCCCTCCACTTT. This chain joins TRBV18 and TRBJ1-6; 7 bases are shared with TRBD1. Per germline, CDR1 KGHSH and CDR2 LQKENI. Losses at the gene ends were 3 bases for V and 7 bases for J; bases not matched to a gene: 9. The CDR3 consists of 16 residues.

V and J are TRBV19 and TRBJ1-1; TRBD1 is a possible D gene (5 bases). This CDR3 region has 14 residues. Trimming took off 6 bases at V and 4 bases at J, with 15 bases between the two ends. The germline V gene encodes CDR1 LNHDA and CDR2 SQIVND (reference sequence). The CDR3 here is CASSPDRITTEAFF. The CDR3 bases are TGTGCCAGTAGCCCTGACAGAATCACCACTGAAGCTTTCTTT.

The genes are TRBV29-1 and TRBJ2-1; 7 bases align to TRBD2. The CDR3 runs to 15 residues. Germline V gives CDR1 SQVTM, CDR2 ANQGSEA. With V trimmed by 6 bases and J by 0 bases, 8 bases remained unmatched. CDR3 sequence reads: CSVGGTESSYNEQFF. The DNA of the CDR3 is TGCAGCGTCGGGGGGACCGAATCCTCCTACAATGAGCAGTTCTTC.

The chain uses TRBV6-5 and TRBJ2-7; TRBD1 matches at 10 bases. CDR3 length: 14 residues. Per the germline V gene, CDR1 is MNHEY and CDR2 is SVGAGI. J gave up 3 bases and V 6 bases, and 5 bases lay outside the gene matches. The CDR3 nucleotides read TGTGCCAGCAGCTCTGGACAGGGGGTCTACGAGCAGTACTTC. Protein product: CASSSGQGVYEQYF.

This chain links TRBV2 with TRBJ1-4, with D perhaps TRBD1 (6 bases). The V gene lost 3 bases and the J gene lost 1 base, with 6 bases spanning the gap. CDR3 length: 14 residues. Germline assignment: CDR1 SNHLY and CDR2 FYNNEI. Here the CDR3 DNA reads TGTGCCAGCAGTGAGGACAGAACTAATGAAAAACTGTTTTTT. This translates into CASSEDRTNEKLFF.

Regarding this clone: Other DNA sequences in the same sample also yield this CDR3. The V and J genes are TRBV9 and TRBJ1-2; TRBD1 matches 12 bases. The junction had 4 bases not matched to a gene; V was cut back by 3 bases and J by 4 bases. Germline CDR1 reads SGDLS; CDR2 reads YYNGEE. CDR3 length: 15 residues. CDR3 sequence (DNA): TGTGCCAGCAGCGCCGGGACAGGGGGCTTCTATGGCTACACCTTC. It specifies CASSAGTGGFYGYTF.

The chain links TRBV6-5 to TRBJ1-1, with unresolved D. The CDR3 has 13 residues. Trimming removed 4 bases at V and 1 base at J, with 7 bases between. The germline CDR1 and CDR2 sequences are MNHEY and SVGAGI. CDR3 amino acids: CASSFLKNTEAFF. In DNA, the CDR3 is TGTGCCAGCAGTTTCCTAAAGAACACTGAAGCTTTCTTT.

The genes are TRBV19 and TRBJ2-7; 10 positions match TRBD1. The CDR3 covers 14 residues. The germline CDR1 and CDR2 sequences are LNHDA and SQIVND (reference sequence). The ends lost 4 bases at V and 7 bases at J; junction bases unmatched: 7. CDR3 protein: CASSRGQGRGEQYF. DNA of the CDR3: TGTGCCAGTAGTAGGGGACAGGGGCGCGGAGAGCAGTACTTC.

Only one count was recorded for this clone. The chain is built from TRBV7-8 and TRBJ1-2, with D possibly being TRBD1 (5 bases). The germline gives CDR1 SGHVS, CDR2 FQNEAQ. This CDR3 has 13 residues. The V and J ends lost 1 base and 3 bases respectively, with 6 bases between them. The CDR3 DNA reads TGTGCCAGCAGCTTAGAACAGGACTATGGCTACACCTTC. Translating gives CASSLEQDYGYTF.

This clone occurred once. The chain joins TRBV7-9 to TRBJ1-4, with a possible D match to TRBD1 (6 bases). This CDR3 spans 15 amino acids. V lost 7 bases and J 5 bases, leaving 17 bases between the germline ends. Germline assignment: CDR1 SEHNR and CDR2 FQNEAQ (reference sequence). DNA for the CDR3: TGTGCCAGCAACACCCAGGCGGGGGCAAATGAAAAACTGTTTTTT. It codes for CASNTQAGANEKLFF.

V is TRBV7-8 and J is TRBJ2-1; D is ambiguous. Deletions cut 1 base from V and 7 bases from J, with 14 bases between. The germline V gene has CDR1 SGHVS and CDR2 FQNEAQ. The CDR3 totals 15 residues. CDR3 coding DNA: TGTGCCAGCAGCTTAGTGTCGGGTCCCGGTAATGAGCAGTTCTTC. Encoded protein: CASSLVSGPGNEQFF.

The rearrangement joins TRBV7-2 to TRBJ2-5; 9 bases match TRBD1. V gave up 0 bases and J gave up 2 bases; unmatched junction bases: 4. The CDR3 sequence is 16 residues long. Germline CDR1 SGHTA, CDR2 FQGNSA. The CDR3 protein is CASSLASTGGQETQYF. CDR3 coding DNA: TGTGCCAGCAGCTTAGCATCGACAGGGGGGCAAGAGACCCAGTACTTC. The full variable domain, its missing parts supplied by reference TRBV7-2 and TRBJ2-5, is GAGVSQSPSNKVTEKGKDVELRCDPISGHTALYWYRQSLGQGLEFLIYFQGNSAPDKSGLPSDRFSAERTGGSVSTLTIQRTQQEDSAVYLCASSLASTGGQETQYFGPGTRLLVL.

Only one count was recorded for this clone. The chain carries TRBV28 and TRBJ1-1; 9 positions agree with TRBD1. CDR1 and CDR2 (germline): MDHEN, SYDVKM. After removal of 4 bases from V and 0 bases from J, the junction contained 3 bases not matched to a gene. The length of the CDR3 is 15 residues. CDR3 nucleotides: TGTGCCAGCAGTTACGGGACAGGGATGAACACTGAAGCTTTCTTT. It is translated as CASSYGTGMNTEAFF. Variable domain in full (rest from reference TRBV28 and TRBJ1-1): DVKVTQSSRYLVKRTGEKVFLECVQDMDHENMFWYRQDPGLGLRLIYFSYDVKMKEKGDIPEGYSVSREKKERFSLILESASTNQTSMYLCASSYGTGMNTEAFFGQGTRLTVV.

The chain couples TRBV2 to TRBJ2-5; TRBD2 matches at 10 bases. Germline CDR1 and CDR2: SNHLY and FYNNEI. The V segment lost 4 bases and the J segment 5 bases; nucleotides outside the gene matches: 10. This CDR3 region has 16 residues. This CDR3 reads CASSGASGGASETQYF. In DNA form, the CDR3 reads TGTGCCAGCAGTGGAGCGAGCGGGGGGGCTTCGGAGACCCAGTACTTC.

The genes are TRBV9 and TRBJ2-3; perhaps TRBD2 as D (6 bases). Germline CDR1 SGDLS, CDR2 YYNGEE. With 0 bases removed from V and 2 bases from J, the gap between germline ends came to 7 bases. CDR3 length: 14 residues. CDR3 bases: TGTGCCAGCAGCGTAGCGGGGGACACAGATACGCAGTATTTT. Translating gives CASSVAGDTDTQYF.

J is TRBJ2-7 and V is TRBV3-1 (or the pseudogene TRBV3-2); D possibly corresponds to TRBD2 (5 bases). This CDR3 has 12 residues. Germline loops: CDR1 LGHDT, CDR2 YNNKEL (reference sequence). Between the trimmed V and J ends, which lost 6 bases and 5 bases, there was a span of 11 bases. CDR3 protein: CASSRGQDEQYF. The DNA of the CDR3 is TGTGCCAGCAGTCGCGGGCAGGACGAGCAGTACTTC.

Written as DNA, the CDR3 is TGTGCCACCAGTGATTCAGGGTACACCGGGGAGCTGTTTTTT. It is translated as CATSDSGYTGELFF. The chain joins TRBV24-1 to TRBJ2-2; TRBD1 is a possible D gene (5 bases). Germline CDR1 reads KGHDR; CDR2 reads SFDVKD. This CDR3 comprises 14 residues. V lost 2 bases to trimming and J lost 3 bases, with 6 bases between them.

The J gene is TRBJ1-3, the V gene TRBV5-1; tentative D call: TRBD1 (5 bases). V lost 3 bases to trimming and J lost 2 bases, with 15 bases between them. The CDR3 is 16 residues long. Germline CDR1 SGHRS, CDR2 YFSETQ. The CDR3 nucleotides are TGCGCCAGCAGCTATCAAGGGGCTGAAACTGGAAACACCATATATTTT. The encoded protein is CASSYQGAETGNTIYF. Looking up the rest from reference TRBV5-1 and TRBJ1-3 gives the full variable domain: KAGVTQTPRYLIKTRGQQVTLSCSPISGHRSVSWYQQTPGQGLQFLFEYFSETQRNKGNFPGRFSGRQFSNSRSEMNVSTLELGDSALYLCASSYQGAETGNTIYFGEGSWLTVV.

This chain connects TRBV7-9 to TRBJ1-1, with 11 positions matching TRBD1. The ends lost 4 bases at V and 8 bases at J; junction bases unmatched: 6. The CDR3 sequence is 14 residues long. Germline V lookup: CDR1 SEHNR, CDR2 FQNEAQ (reference sequence). In DNA, the CDR3 is TGTGCCAGCAGCTACCCGGGACAGGGGGTAGAAGCTTTCTTT. It is translated as CASSYPGQGVEAFF.

This chain uses TRBV6-2 or TRBV6-3 with TRBJ1-2; tentative D call: TRBD1 (6 bases). The CDR3 sequence is 16 residues long. Per germline, CDR1 MNHEY and CDR2 SVGEGT. Trimming removed 2 bases from V and 4 bases from J, with 17 bases in between. The CDR3: CASSYRRGANFYGYTF. The CDR3 DNA follows: TGTGCCAGCAGTTACCGGCGGGGGGCGAATTTCTATGGCTACACCTTC.

V gene TRBV5-1 combines with J gene TRBJ2-3; 9 bases line up with TRBD1. CDR1 is SGHRS and CDR2 is YFSETQ in the germline V gene. The CDR3 runs 17 residues. The V segment lost 6 bases and the J segment 3 bases; nucleotides outside the gene matches: 14. CDR3 protein: CASTTFSGTGRTDTQYF. The CDR3 nucleotides read TGCGCCAGCACCACGTTCTCCGGGACAGGGAGGACAGATACGCAGTATTTT.